These T cell receptor beta chains were read from a single sample in a study of shared clonotypes between healthy human individuals. This table comes from immunoSEQ multiplex PCR, and its TCRdb copy is limited to in-frame clones, with some not included. Of roughly 2.2 million clones in the sample, roughly 92% are singletons; the top ten hold 0.37%. The sequenced material came from naive CD4+ T cells from PBMCs. The receptors originated from a man aged 18 to 29 in good health. Some clones in this sample may be carry-over from other donors' samples. The CDR3 runs from the conserved cysteine through the conserved F or W. A D gene is named only where the DNA matches it firmly. The size entry is marked missing in some rows and otherwise reads once, few, many or a size class.

j_call v_call d_call clone_size cdr3_aa cdr3_nt
TRBJ1-2 TRBV2 TRBD1 . CASKWDREGYTF TGTGCCAGCAAGTGGGACAGGGAGGGCTACACCTTC
TRBJ1-2 TRBV25-1 . . CASSDVGGPTYGYTF TGTGCCAGCAGTGATGTGGGGGGCCCCACCTATGGCTACACCTTC
TRBJ1-1 TRBV10-3 . few CAISVGQGSRAFF TGTGCCATCAGTGTGGGGCAGGGGAGCAGGGCTTTCTTT
TRBJ2-3 TRBV19 TRBD2 . CASSRASGAPDTQYF TGTGCCAGTAGTAGGGCCAGCGGGGCACCAGATACGCAGTATTTT
TRBJ2-6 TRBV6-5 . . CASSYSKAGANVLTF TGTGCCAGCAGTTACAGCAAGGCTGGGGCCAACGTCCTGACTTTC
TRBJ2-7 TRBV9 TRBD2 . CASSPGLAGVEQYF TGTGCCAGCAGCCCGGGACTAGCGGGGGTCGAGCAGTACTTC
TRBJ2-3 TRBV18 . . CASSPPENTDTQYF TGTGCCAGCTCACCACCGGAGAACACAGATACGCAGTATTTT
TRBJ2-3 TRBV5-1 TRBD2 . CASSLETSGRGPDTQYF TGCGCCAGCAGCTTGGAGACTAGCGGGAGGGGCCCAGATACGCAGTATTTT
TRBJ1-3 TRBV5-6 . . CASSFTGSFSGNTIYF TGTGCCAGCAGCTTCACAGGGAGCTTCTCTGGAAACACCATATATTTT
TRBJ1-2 TRBV6-4 . . CASSDLPRVVEYGYTF TGTGCCAGCAGTGACTTACCCAGGGTCGTAGAGTATGGCTACACCTTC
TRBJ2-5 TRBV7-8 . . CASSLIFQGETQYF TGTGCCAGCAGCTTAATATTCCAGGGGGAGACCCAGTACTTC
TRBJ2-4 TRBV5-1 TRBD2 . CASSSPTSGRDGGKNIQYF TGCGCCAGCAGCTCCCCCACTAGCGGGAGGGACGGGGGCAAAAACATTCAGTACTTC
TRBJ2-5 TRBV5-1 TRBD2 . CASSQARQRGETQYF TGCGCCAGCAGCCAGGCCCGTCAGCGGGGTGAGACCCAGTACTTC
TRBJ2-7 TRBV7-9 . once CASSSRAGPLETEQYF TGTGCCAGCAGCTCCAGGGCAGGACCACTAGAGACCGAGCAGTACTTC
TRBJ2-3 TRBV5-1 . . CASSSGSPTDTQYF TGCGCCAGCAGCTCTGGGTCTCCCACAGATACGCAGTATTTT
TRBJ2-1 TRBV5-6 . . CASSLRQTYNEQFF TGTGCCAGCAGCTTGCGACAGACCTACAATGAGCAGTTCTTC
TRBJ2-3 TRBV5-1 TRBD2 . CASLSGRATDTQYF TGCGCCAGCCTAAGCGGGAGGGCAACAGATACGCAGTATTTT
TRBJ1-1 TRBV5-1 . . CASSDQGSGGAEAFF TGCGCCAGCAGCGACCAGGGATCCGGCGGGGCTGAAGCTTTCTTT
TRBJ2-7 TRBV10-3 . . CAISESSYEQYF TGTGCCATCAGTGAGTCGAGTTACGAGCAGTACTTC
TRBJ1-1 TRBV10-3 . . CAISEPPGNTEAFF TGTGCCATCAGTGAGCCCCCGGGGAACACTGAAGCTTTCTTT
TRBJ1-3 TRBV28 . . CASSSPGNTIYF TGTGCCAGCAGTTCGCCTGGAAACACCATATATTTT
TRBJ1-2 TRBV19 . once CASGRGYGYTF TGTGCCAGTGGCAGGGGCTATGGCTACACCTTC
TRBJ2-7 TRBV6-6 . . CASSYPFRSTYEQYF TGTGCCAGCAGTTACCCTTTTAGGAGTACGTACGAGCAGTACTTC
TRBJ1-1 TRBV7-2 . . CASSQVTEAFF TGTGCCAGCAGCCAAGTCACTGAAGCTTTCTTT
TRBJ1-3 TRBV28 TRBD1 . CASSFFPGGYSGNTIYF TGTGCCAGCAGTTTCTTCCCAGGGGGATACTCTGGAAACACCATATATTTT
TRBJ2-3 TRBV7-9 TRBD1 . CASSQGAEDRADTQYF TGCGCCAGCAGCCAGGGGGCGGAAGATCGAGCAGATACGCAGTATTTT
TRBJ1-1 TRBV28 . . CASSNRAGPWGAEAFF TGTGCCAGCAGCAACCGGGCCGGCCCCTGGGGGGCTGAAGCTTTCTTT
TRBJ2-1 TRBV9 TRBD2 . CASSREVGLEPNGQFF TGTGCCAGCAGCAGAGAGGTGGGACTAGAGCCGAATGGGCAGTTCTTC
TRBJ1-4 TRBV11-2 . . CASSERQEGKKLFF TGTGCCAGCAGCGAGAGACAGGAGGGGAAAAAACTGTTTTTT
TRBJ2-1 TRBV13 TRBD2 . CASSSPHWTDGTSGDSSYNEQFF TGTGCCAGCAGCTCCCCGCACTGGACAGACGGGACTAGCGGAGATAGCTCCTACAATGAGCAGTTCTTC
TRBJ2-1 TRBV27 . . CASRQGWNEQFF TGTGCCAGCAGGCAGGGTTGGAATGAGCAGTTCTTC
TRBJ1-2 TRBV7-9 . . CASSLGSGQGSYGYTF TGTGCCAGCAGCTTAGGTTCCGGCCAGGGGAGCTATGGCTACACCTTC
TRBJ1-2 TRBV28 TRBD1 . CASTVDRAYGYTF TGTGCCAGCACCGTCGACAGGGCCTATGGCTACACCTTC
TRBJ2-6 TRBV28 TRBD1 once CASSSLPGTGSGANVLTF TGTGCCAGCAGTTCCCTTCCCGGGACAGGGTCCGGGGCCAACGTCCTGACTTTC
TRBJ1-4 TRBV5-4 TRBD1 . CASSLAGTGVRKLFF TGTGCCAGCAGCTTGGCCGGGACAGGGGTCAGAAAACTGTTTTTT
TRBJ2-1 TRBV23-1 . . CASRPGSPWGEQFF TGCGCCAGCAGACCAGGGAGTCCGTGGGGTGAGCAGTTCTTC
TRBJ2-3 TRBV29-1 . . CSVEDLKDTQYF TGCAGCGTTGAAGATCTAAAAGATACGCAGTATTTT
TRBJ1-1 TRBV14 . . CASSQFQGNAEAFF TGTGCCAGCAGCCAATTCCAGGGAAACGCTGAAGCTTTCTTT
TRBJ2-7 TRBV30 TRBD2 . CAWELAGVPYEQYF TGTGCCTGGGAACTAGCGGGAGTTCCCTACGAGCAGTACTTC
TRBJ2-3 TRBV19 . . CASSRGRPSLTDTQYF TGTGCCAGTAGCCGGGGCCGACCCTCCCTCACAGATACGCAGTATTTT
TRBJ2-6 TRBV28 . . CASRRGGSGANVLTF TGTGCCAGCAGGCGGGGAGGCTCTGGGGCCAACGTCCTGACTTTC
TRBJ2-5 TRBV5-1 . . CASSLGSYQETQYF TGCGCCAGCAGCTTGGGTTCGTACCAAGAGACCCAGTACTTC
TRBJ2-1 TRBV5-4 . . CASSYIAANSYNEQFF TGTGCCAGCAGCTATATAGCGGCAAACTCCTACAATGAGCAGTTCTTC
TRBJ1-2 TRBV9 TRBD1 . CASSQPGQRNYGYTF TGTGCCAGCAGCCAGCCGGGACAGAGAAACTATGGCTACACCTTC
TRBJ2-2 TRBV6-1 TRBD2 . CASSASGRAGELFF TGTGCCAGCAGTGCCAGCGGGAGGGCCGGGGAGCTGTTTTTT
TRBJ2-7 TRBV28 TRBD1 . CASRQGIGYEQYF TGTGCCTCTAGACAGGGGATTGGGTACGAGCAGTACTTC
TRBJ2-5 TRBV5-1 TRBD1 . CASSFLGDRRQETQYF TGCGCCAGCAGCTTTCTTGGGGACAGGCGACAAGAGACCCAGTACTTC
TRBJ2-3 TRBV4-2 . . CASGSSPSASTDTQYF TGTGCCAGCGGTTCTTCCCCTAGCGCTAGCACAGATACGCAGTATTTT
TRBJ1-2 TRBV7-2 . . CASSPTTLNYGYTF TGTGCCAGCAGCCCAACAACCCTTAACTATGGCTACACCTTC
TRBJ1-2 TRBV27 TRBD1 . CASSDPGQGEDGYTF TGTGCCAGCAGTGATCCGGGACAGGGGGAGGATGGCTACACCTTC
TRBJ2-1 TRBV5-1 TRBD2 . CASSSGPSGRWNEQFF TGCGCCAGCAGCTCCGGCCCTAGCGGGAGGTGGAATGAGCAGTTCTTC
TRBJ2-7 TRBV4-1 . once CASSQEARSYEQYF TGCGCCAGCAGCCAAGAGGCCAGATCCTACGAGCAGTACTTC
TRBJ2-7 TRBV7-9 . . CASSGGGYEQYF TGTGCCAGCAGCGGCGGCGGGTACGAGCAGTACTTC
TRBJ1-4 TRBV7-2 . . CASSPTATEEKLFF TGTGCCAGCAGCCCGACGGCGACGGAAGAAAAACTGTTTTTT
TRBJ2-7 TRBV7-2 . . CASRYDLNEQYF TGTGCCAGCAGGTATGACTTGAACGAGCAGTACTTC
TRBJ2-7 TRBV5-1 . . CASSAWDVPYEQYF TGTGCCAGCAGCGCCTGGGACGTTCCCTACGAGCAGTACTTC
TRBJ2-1 TRBV5-6 . . CASSLISAPEQFF TGTGCCAGCAGCTTGATTTCGGCGCCCGAGCAGTTCTTC
TRBJ1-1 TRBV4-3 . few CASSQARIGTEAFF TGCGCCAGCAGCCAAGCCCGAATCGGGACTGAAGCTTTCTTT
TRBJ2-7 TRBV4-3 TRBD1 . CASSQLDRGREQYF TGCGCCAGCAGCCAACTAGACAGGGGGCGAGAGCAGTACTTC
TRBJ1-5 TRBV5-1 . once CASSLEGMSNQPQHF TGCGCCAGCAGCTTGGAGGGGATGAGCAATCAGCCCCAGCATTTT